This TCR beta chain appears in the sequencing data of a study of blood T cell repertoires in COVID-19. This clone came up a few times. Assay used: immunoSEQ multiplex PCR; TCRdb lists only in-frame clones, some missing. The table records 20,000 to 25,000 clones, 65% to 80% of them present only once. This clonotype was obtained from a human donor in a cohort sampled during active or convalescent COVID-19. Input material: peripheral blood.

In DNA form, the CDR3 reads TGTGCCAGCAGCCATCTACTCTCTGGGGCCAACGTCCTGACTTTC. Translated, it gives CASSHLLSGANVLTF. The chain joins TRBV7-9 to TRBJ2-6; unclear D gene. Trimming stripped 5 bases from V and 0 bases from J, with 8 bases between. This CDR3 has 15 residues. The germline gives CDR1 SEHNR, CDR2 FQNEAQ (reference sequence).